The rows below give T cell receptor beta chains drawn from one sample of a study of blood T cells in healthy people across ages. TCRdb processed the 5' RACE reads anew with MiXCR; each CDR3 protein has one entry. The sample lists roughly 1 million distinct CDR3 sequences; approximately 25% were seen once. In addition, the sample was reused for a study of T cells of mothers and their children.

Source material: blood. The receptor source for this set is a girl aged 2 to 10 in good health. CDR3s include the opening cysteine and the closing phenylalanine or tryptophan. The order of the fields is CDR3 DNA, CDR3 protein, clone size, D gene, J gene, V gene. D genes are given only for firm matches. Not all rows give a size; the values are once, few, many and, for expanded clones, a class.

CDR3 DNA: TGTGCCAGCAGCACCGACCAAACCGGGGAGCTGTTTTTT
CDR3 protein: CASSTDQTGELFF
clone size: NA
D gene: NA
J gene: TRBJ2-2
V gene: TRBV7-7

CDR3 DNA: TGTGCCAGTAGTAGCTTGGGCCCCTACGAGCAGTACTTC
CDR3 protein: CASSSLGPYEQYF
clone size: NA
D gene: NA
J gene: TRBJ2-7
V gene: TRBV19

CDR3 DNA: TGCAGCGTTGATCCGACAGGATCTAATGAAAAACTGTTTTTT
CDR3 protein: CSVDPTGSNEKLFF
clone size: NA
D gene: NA
J gene: TRBJ1-4
V gene: TRBV29-1

CDR3 DNA: TGTGCCAGCAGCCGCCAATCGGGCTCCAGGGTAGAGACCCAGTACTTC
CDR3 protein: CASSRQSGSRVETQYF
clone size: few
D gene: NA
J gene: TRBJ2-5
V gene: TRBV4-2

CDR3 DNA: TGTGCCAGCAGCCAAGCCGGACAGAACTATGGCTACACCTTC
CDR3 protein: CASSQAGQNYGYTF
clone size: NA
D gene: NA
J gene: TRBJ1-2
V gene: TRBV4-2

CDR3 DNA: TGTGCCAGCAGTTCGACAGGGGTGACTGGCTACACCTTC
CDR3 protein: CASSSTGVTGYTF
clone size: NA
D gene: TRBD1
J gene: TRBJ1-2
V gene: TRBV27

CDR3 DNA: TGCAGTGCCAATGACGGTCCAAAAGGGACCCAGTACTTC
CDR3 protein: CSANDGPKGTQYF
clone size: NA
D gene: NA
J gene: TRBJ2-5
V gene: TRBV20-1

CDR3 DNA: TGTGCCAGCAGTTTCGGACTGCCTACGTACCAAGAGACCCAGTACTTC
CDR3 protein: CASSFGLPTYQETQYF
clone size: NA
D gene: NA
J gene: TRBJ2-5
V gene: TRBV5-6

CDR3 DNA: TGCGCCAGCAGCCAAGATTGGCAGGGTGAAAAACTGTTTTTT
CDR3 protein: CASSQDWQGEKLFF
clone size: NA
D gene: NA
J gene: TRBJ1-4
V gene: TRBV4-3

CDR3 DNA: TGTGCCAGCAGTCCCTTATCGACAGGAAATACAGATACGCAGTATTTT
CDR3 protein: CASSPLSTGNTDTQYF
clone size: NA
D gene: NA
J gene: TRBJ2-3
V gene: TRBV6-1

CDR3 DNA: TGTGCCAGCAGCGCCTGGACACAAGGCTACACCTTC
CDR3 protein: CASSAWTQGYTF
clone size: few
D gene: NA
J gene: TRBJ1-2
V gene: TRBV7-2

CDR3 DNA: TGCAGTGCTAGAGATTTCCGAGCGGGAGGGCCCTCAGATACGCAGTATTTT
CDR3 protein: CSARDFRAGGPSDTQYF
clone size: NA
D gene: TRBD2
J gene: TRBJ2-3
V gene: TRBV20-1

CDR3 DNA: TGCGCCAGCAGCTTCGGGAGAGACAGGACCGTCGCTAACTATGGCTACACCTTC
CDR3 protein: CASSFGRDRTVANYGYTF
clone size: once
D gene: NA
J gene: TRBJ1-2
V gene: TRBV5-1

CDR3 DNA: TGTGCCAGCTCGGGTTCTGCCAGCAGGGTCCCCTACGAGCAGTACTTC
CDR3 protein: CASSGSASRVPYEQYF
clone size: few
D gene: NA
J gene: TRBJ2-7
V gene: TRBV28

CDR3 DNA: TGCAGCGTTGACACAGGGGGGAACACTGAAGCTTTCTTT
CDR3 protein: CSVDTGGNTEAFF
clone size: few
D gene: TRBD1
J gene: TRBJ1-1
V gene: TRBV29-1

CDR3 DNA: TGTGCCAGCAGTTCCAAATACGGGACTTACTACGAGCAGTACTTC
CDR3 protein: CASSSKYGTYYEQYF
clone size: once
D gene: NA
J gene: TRBJ2-7
V gene: TRBV28

CDR3 DNA: TGTGCCAGCAGCGCTCCGGACAGGAGCTCCTACGAGCAGTACTTC
CDR3 protein: CASSAPDRSSYEQYF
clone size: few
D gene: TRBD1
J gene: TRBJ2-7
V gene: TRBV6-6

CDR3 DNA: TGTGCCAGCGGTTTAGGTTCTGGGGCAGGAGAAAAACTGTTTTTT
CDR3 protein: CASGLGSGAGEKLFF
clone size: NA
D gene: NA
J gene: TRBJ1-4
V gene: TRBV27

CDR3 DNA: TGTGCCAGCTCACGGGCGACAGGAAAAAACATTCAGTACTTC
CDR3 protein: CASSRATGKNIQYF
clone size: NA
D gene: NA
J gene: TRBJ2-4
V gene: TRBV18

CDR3 DNA: TGTGCCAGCAGGCCCGTGGGGGCGGGTGCGAACACCGGGGAGCTGTTTTTT
CDR3 protein: CASRPVGAGANTGELFF
clone size: NA
D gene: NA
J gene: TRBJ2-2
V gene: TRBV28

CDR3 DNA: TGTGCCAGCAGCACAGAGGGGACAGATTTATACGAGCAGTACTTC
CDR3 protein: CASSTEGTDLYEQYF
clone size: NA
D gene: TRBD1
J gene: TRBJ2-7
V gene: TRBV7-9

CDR3 DNA: TGCGCCAGCAGTCTCGAGGAGGGGTTAGAGTCCTACGAGCAGTACTTC
CDR3 protein: CASSLEEGLESYEQYF
clone size: few
D gene: NA
J gene: TRBJ2-7
V gene: TRBV4-1

CDR3 DNA: TGCGCCAGCAGCCAAGAGATGAACACCGGGGAGCTGTTTTTT
CDR3 protein: CASSQEMNTGELFF
clone size: few
D gene: NA
J gene: TRBJ2-2
V gene: TRBV4-3

CDR3 DNA: TGCGCCAGCAGCCCTGGGAGCGGGAGGCTCTCCTACGAGCAGTACTTC
CDR3 protein: CASSPGSGRLSYEQYF
clone size: few
D gene: TRBD2
J gene: TRBJ2-7
V gene: TRBV4-1

CDR3 DNA: TGTGCCAGCAGTTACCAACTAGCGGGAGGGGGGAATGAGCAGTTCTTC
CDR3 protein: CASSYQLAGGGNEQFF
clone size: NA
D gene: TRBD2
J gene: TRBJ2-1
V gene: TRBV6-5

CDR3 DNA: TGCAGCACTTTGAAGGGCTATGGCTACACCTTC
CDR3 protein: CSTLKGYGYTF
clone size: once
D gene: NA
J gene: TRBJ1-2
V gene: TRBV29-1

CDR3 DNA: TGTGCCAGCATCTTGAGCTCTGGGGCCAACGTCCTGACTTTC
CDR3 protein: CASILSSGANVLTF
clone size: NA
D gene: NA
J gene: TRBJ2-6
V gene: TRBV12-3/TRBV12-4

CDR3 DNA: TGTGCCAGCAGATCAAGTGGCGGAAACATTCAGTACTTC
CDR3 protein: CASRSSGGNIQYF
clone size: NA
D gene: NA
J gene: TRBJ2-4
V gene: TRBV2

CDR3 DNA: TGCAGCGTTGAACTCGGCAGAGGGGGGCTTAACTATGGCTACACCTTC
CDR3 protein: CSVELGRGGLNYGYTF
clone size: NA
D gene: NA
J gene: TRBJ1-2
V gene: TRBV29-1

CDR3 DNA: TGTGCCAGCAGTTACCTATCAGGGGGTCAGCACACTGAAGCTTTCTTT
CDR3 protein: CASSYLSGGQHTEAFF
clone size: NA
D gene: TRBD1
J gene: TRBJ1-1
V gene: TRBV27

CDR3 DNA: TGCAGCGTTGATTTTGGGGGTCAAGAGACCCAGTGCTTC
CDR3 protein: CSVDFGGQETQCF
clone size: few
D gene: NA
J gene: TRBJ2-5
V gene: TRBV29-1

CDR3 DNA: TGTGCCAGCAGGGAATATAGCAATCAGCCCCAGCATTTT
CDR3 protein: CASREYSNQPQHF
clone size: few
D gene: NA
J gene: TRBJ1-5
V gene: TRBV27

CDR3 DNA: TGTGCCAGCAGTTCCGCGCCGGGACTACTCTCCAATGAGCAGTTCTTC
CDR3 protein: CASSSAPGLLSNEQFF
clone size: NA
D gene: TRBD2
J gene: TRBJ2-1
V gene: TRBV6-6

CDR3 DNA: TGTGCCAGCAGTGACCCGACTAGCGGGAGCTCCTACGAGCAGTACTTC
CDR3 protein: CASSDPTSGSSYEQYF
clone size: few
D gene: TRBD2
J gene: TRBJ2-7
V gene: TRBV2

CDR3 DNA: TGTGCCAGCAGTGAGGGGCTCCTAGAGACCCAGTACTTC
CDR3 protein: CASSEGLLETQYF
clone size: NA
D gene: NA
J gene: TRBJ2-5
V gene: TRBV6-1

CDR3 DNA: TGTGCCAGCAGTTTAGGGTCTGTGGATGGGACCCAGTACTTC
CDR3 protein: CASSLGSVDGTQYF
clone size: NA
D gene: NA
J gene: TRBJ2-5
V gene: TRBV12-3/TRBV12-4

CDR3 DNA: TGTGCCAGCAGTTCCCAGACGGACAGGGTTCCAGATACGCAGTATTTT
CDR3 protein: CASSSQTDRVPDTQYF
clone size: NA
D gene: TRBD1
J gene: TRBJ2-3
V gene: TRBV27

CDR3 DNA: TGCAGTGCGGTAGCGGGAGAAGGTCTCTGGGGGGAGACCCAGTACTTC
CDR3 protein: CSAVAGEGLWGETQYF
clone size: few
D gene: TRBD2
J gene: TRBJ2-5
V gene: TRBV20-1

CDR3 DNA: TGCGGGGGACTAGCGGGAGGTGCGGGTCTGTTCTTC
CDR3 protein: CGGLAGGAGLFF
clone size: NA
D gene: TRBD2
J gene: TRBJ2-1
V gene: TRBV20-1

CDR3 DNA: TGTGCCAGCAGCCCCCTGGGGGCGGGCCCCCAAGAGACCCAGTACTTC
CDR3 protein: CASSPLGAGPQETQYF
clone size: NA
D gene: NA
J gene: TRBJ2-5
V gene: TRBV9

CDR3 DNA: TGTGCCAGTAGTCCAACAGGGGGGGCTAACATTCAGTACTTC
CDR3 protein: CASSPTGGANIQYF
clone size: NA
D gene: NA
J gene: TRBJ2-4
V gene: TRBV19

CDR3 DNA: TGTGCCAGTAACGCGGTGAGGGAACTGAACACTGAAGCTTTCTTT
CDR3 protein: CASNAVRELNTEAFF
clone size: NA
D gene: NA
J gene: TRBJ1-1
V gene: TRBV19

CDR3 DNA: TGCGCCAGCAGCCAAGGACCAACATCAACAGATACGCAGTATTTT
CDR3 protein: CASSQGPTSTDTQYF
clone size: NA
D gene: NA
J gene: TRBJ2-3
V gene: TRBV5-1

CDR3 DNA: TGTGCCAGCAGCTTAGGCCTGGAGGCCGGGAGGGCTTTCTTT
CDR3 protein: CASSLGLEAGRAFF
clone size: few
D gene: NA
J gene: TRBJ1-1
V gene: TRBV13

CDR3 DNA: TGTGCCGGCAGCTTGAGTAGTCCTGAGCAGTTCTTC
CDR3 protein: CAGSLSSPEQFF
clone size: NA
D gene: NA
J gene: TRBJ2-1
V gene: TRBV5-6

CDR3 DNA: TGTGCCAGCAGTTTCTTTGATGGGTCTGAAGCTTTCTTT
CDR3 protein: CASSFFDGSEAFF
clone size: NA
D gene: NA
J gene: TRBJ1-1
V gene: TRBV6-5

CDR3 DNA: TGTGCCAGCAGTTACCAGGGCCCTGCGGTTCCGGATACGCAGTATTTT
CDR3 protein: CASSYQGPAVPDTQYF
clone size: NA
D gene: NA
J gene: TRBJ2-3
V gene: TRBV6-5

CDR3 DNA: TGTGCCAGCAGCCTGACAGGGGGGGGCGGTGAGCAGTTCTTC
CDR3 protein: CASSLTGGGGEQFF
clone size: NA
D gene: TRBD1
J gene: TRBJ2-1
V gene: TRBV3-1

CDR3 DNA: TGTGCCAGCAGTTTTCTAGTACCGGAGACCCAGTACTTC
CDR3 protein: CASSFLVPETQYF
clone size: NA
D gene: NA
J gene: TRBJ2-5
V gene: TRBV28

CDR3 DNA: TGTGCCAGCAGTGAGGCGGCGGGAGGTTACAATGAGCAGTTCTTC
CDR3 protein: CASSEAAGGYNEQFF
clone size: NA
D gene: TRBD2
J gene: TRBJ2-1
V gene: TRBV2